These 29 T cell receptor beta chains were all obtained from the same sample, sequenced in a study of cytomegalovirus exposure and HLA in healthy donors. PCR primers comprised 60 Vbeta and 13 Jbeta primers. Clones were sequenced by immunoSEQ multiplex PCR, and TCRdb holds only the in-frame ones, with some missing. In all, the sample yields 150,000 to 200,000 clones. Sequencing was carried out using PBMCs. Receptors originate from a man aged 25 to 40 in good health and CMV-seronegative.

This chain connects TRBV6-5 to TRBJ2-1; TRBD2 aligns across 7 bases. V lost 0 bases, J lost 3 bases, and 2 bases stayed unmatched. From germline, CDR1 is MNHEY and CDR2 SVGAGI. CDR3 length: 15 residues. In nucleotides, the CDR3 is TGTGCCAGCAGTTACTCCCTAGCGGACTACAATGAGCAGTTCTTC. Translating it yields CASSYSLADYNEQFF.

This sequence joins TRBV28 and TRBJ1-2, with 8 bases fitting TRBD1. Germline CDR1 and CDR2: MDHEN and SYDVKM. This CDR3 comprises 14 residues. V lost 5 bases and J lost 4; bases outside the gene matches: 6. CDR3: CASSPRTGLYGYTF. CDR3 bases: TGTGCCAGCAGTCCTCGGACAGGGCTCTATGGCTACACCTTC.

This rearrangement joins TRBV10-1 to TRBJ2-3; possible D gene TRBD2, 5 bases. The germline V gene encodes CDR1 WNHNN and CDR2 SYGVQD (reference sequence). The V end was cut by 6 bases, the J end by 1 base, with 14 bases between. CDR3 length equals 15 residues. The CDR3 loop is CASRPAEACTDTQYF. The CDR3 region has the DNA TGCGCCAGCAGACCAGCGGAGGCCTGCACAGATACGCAGTATTTT.

V gene TRBV27 combines with J gene TRBJ2-7, with 9 bases fitting TRBD2. The CDR3 contains 14 residues. From germline, CDR1 is MNHEY and CDR2 SMNVEV (reference sequence). V dropped 5 bases and J dropped 2; count of bases not matched to a gene: 4. CDR3 bases: TGTGCCAGCAGTAAGAGCGGGAGGACCTACGAGCAGTACTTC. It translates to CASSKSGRTYEQYF.

The rearrangement links TRBV6-5 to TRBJ2-3; D possibly corresponds to TRBD1 (6 bases). This CDR3 region has 14 residues. The germline V gene encodes CDR1 MNHEY and CDR2 SVGAGI. V dropped 6 bases and J dropped 3 bases, with 13 bases sitting between them. The CDR3 sequence: CASSDQGLTDTQYF. DNA for the CDR3: TGTGCCAGCAGCGACCAGGGGCTGACAGATACGCAGTATTTT.

The CDR3 DNA follows: TGTGCCAGCAGCCCAAGGCGGGGGGGACTAGCGGGCGTAGAGCAGTTCTTC. Amino acid sequence: CASSPRRGGLAGVEQFF. The gene calls are TRBV13 and TRBJ2-1; 12 nucleotides match TRBD2. The CDR3 is made up of 17 amino acids. The germline V gene encodes CDR1 PRHDT and CDR2 FYEKMQ (reference sequence). J lost 10 bases, V lost 5 bases, and 15 bases had no gene match. The full variable domain, with the rest looked up from reference TRBV13 and TRBJ2-1, is AAGVIQSPRHLIKEKRETATLKCYPIPRHDTVYWYQQGPGQDPQFLISFYEKMQSDKGSIPDRFSAQQFSDYHSELNMSSLELGDSALYFCASSPRRGGLAGVEQFFGPGTRLTVL.

V usage is TRBV27 and J usage is TRBJ2-7, with 9 bases identical to TRBD1. V lost 5 bases, J lost 0 bases, and 8 bases stayed unmatched. Germline V gives CDR1 MNHEY, CDR2 SMNVEV (reference sequence). CDR3 size: 16 residues. The CDR3 reads CASSPGTGRSSYEQYF. The DNA for the CDR3 is TGTGCCAGCAGTCCTGGGACAGGGCGAAGCTCCTACGAGCAGTACTTC.

The V call is TRBV6-4, the J call TRBJ1-2, with unresolved D. Germline lookup yields CDR1 MRHNA and CDR2 SNTAGT. This CDR3 region has 12 residues. Trimming removed 7 bases at V and 5 bases at J, with 11 bases between. The CDR3 loop reads CASNTSEYGYTF. CDR3 in DNA: TGTGCCAGCAACACCAGCGAGTATGGCTACACCTTC.

This chain connects TRBV2 to TRBJ2-7, with 8 bases matching TRBD1. The CDR3 has 12 residues. The trim removed 8 bases at V and 1 base at J, leaving 1 base unmatched. The germline CDR1 and CDR2 sequences are SNHLY and FYNNEI. CDR3 coding DNA: TGTGCCAGCGGACAGGGATCCTACGAGCAGTACTTC. It is translated as CASGQGSYEQYF.

The chain is built from TRBV10-2 and TRBJ2-1; TRBD1 matches at 7 bases. CDR3 length: 16 amino acids. V lost 2 bases and J lost 7; bases outside the gene matches: 11. Germline V CDR1 and CDR2: WSHSY, SAAADI. The CDR3 DNA reads TGCGCCAGCAGTGAGGTCAACAGGGGTCCCCTGAATGAGCAGTTCTTC. This translates into CASSEVNRGPLNEQFF.

The gene calls are TRBV11-2 and TRBJ2-3, with D perhaps matching TRBD2 (7 bases). There are 15 residues in the CDR3. V was cut by 5 bases and J by 2 bases, with 14 bases left in between. The germline gives CDR1 SGHAT, CDR2 FQNNGV. In nucleotides, the CDR3 is TGTGCCAGCAGCCTAGGGGGGGGAAACACAGATACGCAGTATTTT. Translation: CASSLGGGNTDTQYF. The whole variable domain, filled in from reference TRBV11-2 and TRBJ2-3, reads EAGVAQSPRYKIIEKRQSVAFWCNPISGHATLYWYQQILGQGPKLLIQFQNNGVVDDSQLPKDRFSAERLKGVDSTLKIQPAKLEDSAVYLCASSLGGGNTDTQYFGPGTRLTVL.

This chain joins TRBV7-9 and TRBJ1-2; 9 nucleotides align to TRBD1. The CDR3 loop spans 14 amino acids. Germline-derived CDR1 and CDR2 are SEHNR and FQNEAQ (reference sequence). The J segment lost 5 bases and the V segment lost 5 bases, leaving 6 bases of the junction unmatched. This CDR3 reads CASSLGQGTYGYTF. CDR3 sequence (DNA): TGTGCCAGCAGCCTCGGACAGGGGACTTATGGCTACACCTTC.

This chain joins TRBV14 and TRBJ1-4; D is undetermined. CDR3 size: 17 residues. The V and J ends lost 1 base and 3 bases respectively, with 15 bases between them. The germline gives CDR1 SGHDN, CDR2 FVKESK. CDR3 coding DNA: TGTGCCAGCAGCCAAGCCCTTTGGACTCAACCTAATGAAAAACTGTTTTTT. Its translation is CASSQALWTQPNEKLFF.

The chain uses TRBV9 and TRBJ1-3; D perhaps matches TRBD1 (6 bases). Trimming removed 4 bases at V and 2 bases at J, with 16 bases between. The CDR3 totals 16 residues. Looked up from germline, CDR1 is SGDLS and CDR2 is YYNGEE. CDR3 bases: TGTGCCAGCAGCTCCGAGGGGGTTCCCCCTGGAAACACCATATATTTT. Translation: CASSSEGVPPGNTIYF. Supplemented by reference TRBV9 and TRBJ1-3, the full variable domain reads DSGVTQTPKHLITATGQRVTLRCSPRSGDLSVYWYQQSLDQGLQFLIQYYNGEERAKGNILERFSAQQFPDLHSELNLSSLELGDSALYFCASSSEGVPPGNTIYFGEGSWLTVV.

The chain carries TRBV7-2 and TRBJ1-5; unclear D gene. Trimming took 5 bases from V and 7 from J, leaving 18 bases between them. CDR3 length: 15 residues. In germline, CDR1 is SGHTA, CDR2 FQGNSA. CDR3: CASSPWEGLNQPQHF. In nucleotides, the CDR3 is TGTGCCAGCAGCCCGTGGGAGGGTCTGAACCAGCCCCAGCATTTT.

This chain links TRBV10-3 with TRBJ2-5, with 7 bases that match TRBD1. Germline CDR1 and CDR2: ENHRY and SYGVKD. The CDR3 has 15 residues. V lost 6 bases and J lost 4; bases outside the gene matches: 11. CDR3 nucleotide sequence: TGTGCCATCAGGGGACAGCCTCCCTTAGGAGAGACCCAGTACTTC. It translates to CAIRGQPPLGETQYF.

CDR3 coding DNA: TGTGCCAGCAGTGAAGCGCAAGACACTTCTAAAGCTTTCTTT. Encoded protein: CASSEAQDTSKAFF. J is TRBJ1-1 and V is TRBV6-1, with no clear D. The CDR3 has 14 amino acids. CDR1 is MNHNS, CDR2 SASEGT, per germline. Trimming stripped 0 bases from V and 9 bases from J, with 14 bases between.

The chain is built from TRBV5-8 and TRBJ1-5; possibly TRBD1 for D (6 bases). The germline V gene has CDR1 SGHTS and CDR2 YDEGEE. This CDR3 has 15 residues. Deletions cut 2 bases from V and 2 bases from J, with 11 bases between. DNA for the CDR3: TGTGCCAGCAGCTTAAAGGGGGTGGGCAATCAGCCCCAGCATTTT. Its protein product is CASSLKGVGNQPQHF. The variable domain in full, with the rest retrieved from reference TRBV5-8 and TRBJ1-5, is EAGVTQSPTHLIKTRGQQATLRCSPISGHTSVYWYQQALGLGLQFLLWYDEGEERNRGNFPPRFSGRQFPNYSSELNVNALELEDSALYLCASSLKGVGNQPQHFGDGTRLSIL.

The J gene is TRBJ1-1, the V gene TRBV19, with D hard to call. The CDR3 runs 15 residues. The V end lost 8 bases, the J end lost 4 bases, and 20 bases lay between the germline ends. Per germline, CDR1 LNHDA and CDR2 SQIVND (reference sequence). The CDR3 coding sequence is TGTGCCAGTGCTCGCGGACCCCTCGGAGGCACTGAAGCTTTCTTT. It specifies CASARGPLGGTEAFF.

This chain connects TRBV28 to TRBJ1-2; TRBD1 matches 11 bases. CDR1 MDHEN and CDR2 SYDVKM come from the germline V gene. The CDR3 has 13 residues. The J segment lost 4 bases and the V segment lost 6 bases, leaving 1 base of the junction unmatched. This chain's CDR3 is CASRGTGGYGYTF. Written as DNA, the CDR3 is TGTGCCAGCAGGGGGACAGGGGGCTATGGCTACACCTTC.

V is TRBV5-1 and J is TRBJ2-7, with D uncertain. V dropped 2 bases and J dropped 6 bases, with 15 bases sitting between them. The CDR3 loop spans 14 amino acids. In germline, CDR1 is SGHRS, CDR2 YFSETQ. The CDR3 spells CASSFGLSRSEQYF. The CDR3 bases are TGCGCCAGCAGCTTCGGCCTGTCTAGGAGCGAGCAGTACTTC.

This sequence joins TRBV4-1 and TRBJ1-2; 9 nucleotides align to TRBD1. The CDR3 has 16 amino acids. V was clipped by 1 base and J by 5 bases; unmatched bases: 8. Germline CDR1 is MGHRA and CDR2 is YSYEKL. The CDR3 is CASSQVATGGGYGYTF. CDR3 nucleotide sequence: TGCGCCAGCAGCCAAGTCGCGACAGGGGGGGGATATGGCTACACCTTC.

This sequence joins TRBV27 and TRBJ2-4, with D possibly matching TRBD2 (5 bases). CDR3 size: 15 residues. Trimming removed 4 bases at V and 5 bases at J, with 15 bases between. Germline CDR1 is MNHEY and CDR2 is SMNVEV (reference sequence). CDR3 DNA sequence: TGTGCCAGCAGTTCCCTTCAGCGGAGCGAAAACATTCAGTACTTC. It translates to CASSSLQRSENIQYF.

This chain joins TRBV7-2 and TRBJ1-6; TRBD1 aligns across 7 bases. Germline-derived CDR1 and CDR2 are SGHTA and FQGNSA. V shed 5 bases, J shed 7 bases, and the junction held 5 bases outside the gene matches. CDR3 length equals 14 residues. The CDR3 DNA sequence: TGTGCCAGCAGCAAACCGGACAGGAATTCACCCCTCCACTTT. Its translation: CASSKPDRNSPLHF.

V usage is TRBV18 and J usage is TRBJ1-1; D is unclear. CDR3 length equals 17 residues. V was pared by 3 bases and J by 0 bases, with 17 bases between. Per the germline V gene, CDR1 is KGHSH and CDR2 is LQKENI. The CDR3 is CASSPSEGYLMNTEAFF. CDR3 DNA: TGTGCCAGCTCACCGTCCGAGGGTTACCTAATGAACACTGAAGCTTTCTTT.

This chain joins TRBV6-5 and TRBJ2-7; 12 positions agree with TRBD2. The CDR3 is 15 amino acids. Germline CDR1 and CDR2: MNHEY and SVGAGI. V was pared by 2 bases and J by 4 bases, with 3 bases of the junction left unmatched. The CDR3: CASSYQTSGSYEQYF. The CDR3 coding sequence is TGTGCCAGCAGTTACCAGACTAGCGGGAGTTACGAGCAGTACTTC.

This chain uses TRBV11-3 with TRBJ2-3, with 10 bases fitting TRBD1. V dropped 2 bases and J dropped 3; count of bases not matched to a gene: 2. Germline V gene lookup returns CDR1 SGHNT and CDR2 YENEEA. CDR3 length: 15 residues. CDR3 coding DNA: TGTGCCAGCAGCTTAAGGGACAGGGGTACAGATACGCAGTATTTT. Encoded protein: CASSLRDRGTDTQYF.

V gene TRBV30 combines with J gene TRBJ1-3; 7 bases are a match to TRBD1. Germline CDR1 reads GTSNPN; CDR2 reads SVGIG (reference sequence). The CDR3 runs to 14 residues. V lost 1 base to trimming and J lost 4 bases; unmatched junction nucleotides: 4. CDR3 sequence (DNA): TGTGCCTGGAGTGCGACAGGGAGCGGAAACACCATATATTTT. Its protein is CAWSATGSGNTIYF.

The chain uses TRBV7-8 and TRBJ2-3; TRBD1 aligns across 8 bases. Germline CDR1 is SGHVS and CDR2 is FQNEAQ. J gave up 0 bases and V 5 bases, and 19 bases lay outside the gene matches. The CDR3 loop spans 20 amino acids. The CDR3 DNA sequence: TGTGCCAGCAGCCTAAGATCCAGGACAGGGACGGACCCTAGCACAGATACGCAGTATTTT. Protein product: CASSLRSRTGTDPSTDTQYF.